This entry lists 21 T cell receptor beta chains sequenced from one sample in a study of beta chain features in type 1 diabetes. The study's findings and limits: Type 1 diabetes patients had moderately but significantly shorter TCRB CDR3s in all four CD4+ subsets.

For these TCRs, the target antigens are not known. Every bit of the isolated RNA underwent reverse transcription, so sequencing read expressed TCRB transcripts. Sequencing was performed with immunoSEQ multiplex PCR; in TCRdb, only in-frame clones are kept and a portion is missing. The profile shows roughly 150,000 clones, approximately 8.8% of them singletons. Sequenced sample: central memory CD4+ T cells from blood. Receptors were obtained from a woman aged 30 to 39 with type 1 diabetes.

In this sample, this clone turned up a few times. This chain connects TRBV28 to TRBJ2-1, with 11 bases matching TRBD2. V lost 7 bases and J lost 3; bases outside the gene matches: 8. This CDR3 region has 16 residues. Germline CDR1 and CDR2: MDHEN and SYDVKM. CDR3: CASIAATSGSYNEQFF. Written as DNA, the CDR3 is TGTGCCAGCATCGCAGCAACTAGCGGGAGCTACAATGAGCAGTTCTTC.

The CDR3 spells CASSQVNRAQGPQHF. CDR3 nucleotide sequence: TGCGCCAGCAGCCAAGTCAACCGGGCCCAGGGTCCCCAGCATTTT. The rearrangement links TRBV4-1 to TRBJ1-5, with a tentative D call TRBD1 (5 bases). The CDR3 has 15 amino acids. Germline V gene sequence: CDR1 MGHRA, CDR2 YSYEKL. With 1 base removed from V and 10 bases from J, the gap between germline ends came to 17 bases.

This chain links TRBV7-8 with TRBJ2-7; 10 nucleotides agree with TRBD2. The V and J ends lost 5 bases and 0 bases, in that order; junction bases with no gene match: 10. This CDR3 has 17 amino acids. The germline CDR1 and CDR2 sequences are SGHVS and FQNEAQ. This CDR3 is CASSQGGLAENSYEQYF. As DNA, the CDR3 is TGTGCCAGCAGCCAAGGCGGACTAGCGGAGAACTCCTACGAGCAGTACTTC. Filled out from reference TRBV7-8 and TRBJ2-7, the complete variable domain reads GAGVSQSPRYKVAKRGQDVALRCDPISGHVSLFWYQQALGQGPEFLTYFQNEAQLDKSGLPSDRFFAERPEGSVSTLKIQRTQQEDSAVYLCASSQGGLAENSYEQYFGPGTRLTVT.

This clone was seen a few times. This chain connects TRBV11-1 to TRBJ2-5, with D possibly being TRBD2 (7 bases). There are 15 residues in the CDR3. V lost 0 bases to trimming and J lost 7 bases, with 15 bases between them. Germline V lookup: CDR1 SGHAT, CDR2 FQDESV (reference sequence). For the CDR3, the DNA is TGTGCCAGCAGCTTAGCAGGGGGGGCTGGAGCGACCCAGTACTTC. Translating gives CASSLAGGAGATQYF.

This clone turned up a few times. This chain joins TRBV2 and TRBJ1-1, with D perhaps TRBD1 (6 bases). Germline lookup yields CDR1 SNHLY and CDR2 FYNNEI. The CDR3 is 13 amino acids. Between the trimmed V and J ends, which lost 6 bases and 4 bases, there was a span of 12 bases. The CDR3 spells CASRPGTPTEAFF. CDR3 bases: TGTGCCAGCAGACCCGGGACACCCACTGAAGCTTTCTTT.

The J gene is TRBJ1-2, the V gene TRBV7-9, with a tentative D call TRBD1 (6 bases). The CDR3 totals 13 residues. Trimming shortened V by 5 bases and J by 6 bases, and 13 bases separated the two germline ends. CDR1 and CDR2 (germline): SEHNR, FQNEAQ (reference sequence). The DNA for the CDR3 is TGTGCCAGCAGCGAACTAAACAGGGATGGCTACACCTTC. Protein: CASSELNRDGYTF.

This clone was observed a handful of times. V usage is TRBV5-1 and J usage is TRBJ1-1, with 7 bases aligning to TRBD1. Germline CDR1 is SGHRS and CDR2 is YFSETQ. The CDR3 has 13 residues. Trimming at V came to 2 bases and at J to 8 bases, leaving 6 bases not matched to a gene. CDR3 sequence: CASSLTGVMEAFF. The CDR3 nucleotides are TGCGCCAGCAGCTTAACAGGGGTTATGGAAGCTTTCTTT.

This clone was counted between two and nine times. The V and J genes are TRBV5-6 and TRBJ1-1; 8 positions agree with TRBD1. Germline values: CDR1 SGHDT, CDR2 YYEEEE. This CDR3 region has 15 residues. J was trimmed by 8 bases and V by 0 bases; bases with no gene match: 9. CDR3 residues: CASSLGPTGAGEAFF. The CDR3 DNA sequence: TGTGCCAGCAGCTTGGGACCGACAGGGGCCGGCGAAGCTTTCTTT.

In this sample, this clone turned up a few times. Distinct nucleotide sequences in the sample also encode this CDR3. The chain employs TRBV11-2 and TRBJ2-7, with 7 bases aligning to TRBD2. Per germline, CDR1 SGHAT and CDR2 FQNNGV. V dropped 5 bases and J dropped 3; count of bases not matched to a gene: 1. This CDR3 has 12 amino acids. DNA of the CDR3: TGTGCCAGCAGCCCGGGGGGCTACGAGCAGTACTTC. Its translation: CASSPGGYEQYF. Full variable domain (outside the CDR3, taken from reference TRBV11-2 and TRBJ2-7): EAGVAQSPRYKIIEKRQSVAFWCNPISGHATLYWYQQILGQGPKLLIQFQNNGVVDDSQLPKDRFSAERLKGVDSTLKIQPAKLEDSAVYLCASSPGGYEQYFGPGTRLTVT.

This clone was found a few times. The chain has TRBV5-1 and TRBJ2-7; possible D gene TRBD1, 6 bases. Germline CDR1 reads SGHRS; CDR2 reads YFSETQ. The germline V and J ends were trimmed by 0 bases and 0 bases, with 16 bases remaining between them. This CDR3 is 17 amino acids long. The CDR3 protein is CASSLGRGTSISYEQYF. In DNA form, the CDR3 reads TGCGCCAGCAGCTTGGGGCGTGGGACATCCATCTCCTACGAGCAGTACTTC.

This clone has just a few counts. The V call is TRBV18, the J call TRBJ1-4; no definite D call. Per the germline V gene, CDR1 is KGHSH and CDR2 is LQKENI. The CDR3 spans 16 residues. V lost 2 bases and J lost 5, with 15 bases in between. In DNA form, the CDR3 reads TGTGCCAGCTCACCATTCGGGGAGAGGGAAAATGAAAAACTGTTTTTT. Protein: CASSPFGERENEKLFF.

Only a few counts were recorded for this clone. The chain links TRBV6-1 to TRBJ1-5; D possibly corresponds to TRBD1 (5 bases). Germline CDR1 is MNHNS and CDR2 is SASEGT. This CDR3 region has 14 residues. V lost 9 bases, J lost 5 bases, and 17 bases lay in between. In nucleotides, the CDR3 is TGTGCCAGTAAAGAAGGGACTGAAGATCAGCCCCAGCATTTT. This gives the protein CASKEGTEDQPQHF.

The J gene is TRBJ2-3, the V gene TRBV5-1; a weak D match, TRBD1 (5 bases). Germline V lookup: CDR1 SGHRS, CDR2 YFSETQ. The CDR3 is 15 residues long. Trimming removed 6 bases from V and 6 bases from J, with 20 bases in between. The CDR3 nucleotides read TGCGCCAGCACCCGACAGCCTGCTACGAAGGATACGCAGTATTTT. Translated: CASTRQPATKDTQYF.

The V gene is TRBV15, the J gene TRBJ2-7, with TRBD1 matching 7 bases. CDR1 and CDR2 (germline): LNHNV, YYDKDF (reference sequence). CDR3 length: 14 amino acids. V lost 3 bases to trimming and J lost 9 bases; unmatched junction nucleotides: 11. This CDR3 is CATSSRTGSTVQYF. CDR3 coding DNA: TGTGCCACCAGCAGCCGGACAGGATCCACGGTGCAGTACTTC.

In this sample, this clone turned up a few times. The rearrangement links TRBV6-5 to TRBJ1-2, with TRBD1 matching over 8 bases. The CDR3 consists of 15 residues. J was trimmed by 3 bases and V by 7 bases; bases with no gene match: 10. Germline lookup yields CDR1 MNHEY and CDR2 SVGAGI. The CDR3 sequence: CASTLYPTGDYGYTF. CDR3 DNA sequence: TGTGCCAGCACCCTATATCCGACAGGGGACTATGGCTACACCTTC.

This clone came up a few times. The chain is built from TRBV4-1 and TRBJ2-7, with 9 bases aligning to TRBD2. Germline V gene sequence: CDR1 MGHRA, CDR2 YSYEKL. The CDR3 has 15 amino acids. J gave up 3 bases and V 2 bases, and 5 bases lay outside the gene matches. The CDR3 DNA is TGCGCCAGCAGCCAATTGCCGACTAGCGGCTACGAGCAGTACTTC. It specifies CASSQLPTSGYEQYF.

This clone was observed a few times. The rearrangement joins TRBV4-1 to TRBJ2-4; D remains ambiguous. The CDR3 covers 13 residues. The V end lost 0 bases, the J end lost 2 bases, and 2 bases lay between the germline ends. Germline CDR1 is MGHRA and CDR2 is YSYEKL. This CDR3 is CASSQDTKNIQYF. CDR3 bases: TGCGCCAGCAGCCAAGATACCAAAAACATTCAGTACTTC.

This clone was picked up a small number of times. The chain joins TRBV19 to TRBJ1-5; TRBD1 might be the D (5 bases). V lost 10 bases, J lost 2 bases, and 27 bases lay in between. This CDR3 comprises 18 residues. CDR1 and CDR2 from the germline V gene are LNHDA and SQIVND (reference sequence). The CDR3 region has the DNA TGTGCCATCACCCGGGGACTAGAAGGAGTATTTGGCAATCAGCCCCAGCATTTT. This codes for CAITRGLEGVFGNQPQHF.

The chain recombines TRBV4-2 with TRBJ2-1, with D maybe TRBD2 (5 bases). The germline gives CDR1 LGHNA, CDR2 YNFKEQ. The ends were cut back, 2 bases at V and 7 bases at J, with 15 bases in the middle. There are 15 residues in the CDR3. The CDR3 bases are TGTGCCAGCAGCCAAAGGGAGTCGGCCACGAATGAGCAGTTCTTC. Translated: CASSQRESATNEQFF.

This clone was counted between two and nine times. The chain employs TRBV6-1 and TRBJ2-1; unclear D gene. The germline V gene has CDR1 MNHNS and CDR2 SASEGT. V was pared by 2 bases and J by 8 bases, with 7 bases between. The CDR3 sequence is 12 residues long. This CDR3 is CASSERVDEQFF. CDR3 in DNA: TGTGCCAGCAGTGAACGGGTCGATGAGCAGTTCTTC.

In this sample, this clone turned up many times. This CDR3 is CASSSLAGIQFF. In DNA, the CDR3 is TGTGCCAGCTCGTCCCTAGCGGGAATCCAGTTCTTC. The V gene is TRBV18, the J gene TRBJ2-1; 9 bases match TRBD2. V was clipped by 6 bases and J by 13 bases; unmatched bases: 7. Per germline, CDR1 KGHSH and CDR2 LQKENI. This CDR3 is 12 amino acids long.